The rows below give T cell receptor beta chains drawn from one sample of a study of blood T cells in healthy people across ages. Each CDR3 protein is one row after TCRdb ran MiXCR on the 5' RACE reads. The table has hundreds of thousands of distinct CDR3 sequences, roughly 50% seen once; the top ten hold approximately 20%. Sequencing input: blood. The receptors were sampled from a man under 40 in good health. Both conserved end residues are part of each CDR3. D genes are given only for firm matches. Clone sizes are given selectively: once, few, many, or a class where the clone is expanded.

D gene	clone size	V gene	J gene	CDR3 protein	CDR3 DNA
-	-	TRBV12-3/TRBV12-4	TRBJ2-3	CASSLTGKQGDEQYF	TGTGCCAGCAGTTTGACCGGAAAACAGGGAGATGAGCAGTATTTT
-	once	TRBV24-1	TRBJ1-2	CATSDPSYLDGYTF	TGTGCCACCAGTGACCCCTCGTACCTAGATGGCTACACCTTC
-	-	TRBV20-1	TRBJ2-3	CSARGARGTDTQYF	TGCAGTGCTAGAGGGGCTAGGGGAACAGATACGCAGTATTTT
-	-	TRBV13	TRBJ1-4	CASSARNRACEKLFF	TGTGCCAGCAGCGCACGTAACAGGGCATGCGAAAAACTGTTTTTT
-	few	TRBV9	TRBJ2-6	CASSPDSGAGANVLTF	TGTGCCAGCAGCCCCGATTCCGGGGCTGGGGCCAACGTCCTGACTTTC
-	-	TRBV7-9	TRBJ2-7	CASSLSGYKQYF	TGTGCCAGCAGCTTATCGGGTTACAAGCAGTACTTC
-	few	TRBV7-2	TRBJ2-4	CASSFGVDIQYF	TGTGCCAGCAGCTTCGGGGTGGACATTCAGTACTTC
-	-	TRBV25-1	TRBJ2-7	CASSKTGNSYEQYF	TGTGCCAGCAGTAAAACGGGAAACTCCTACGAGCAGTACTTC
TRBD2	-	TRBV11-2	TRBJ2-7	CASRSLAESYEQYF	TGTGCCAGCAGGTCACTAGCGGAGAGCTACGAGCAGTACTTC
-	few	TRBV29-1	TRBJ1-1	CSAKVQRNTEAFF	TGCAGCGCCAAGGTCCAGAGGAACACTGAAGCTTTCTTT
-	once	TRBV5-6	TRBJ2-7	CASSSITGMGTYEQYF	TGTGCCAGCAGCAGCATCACAGGGATGGGGACCTACGAGCAGTACTTC
TRBD2	-	TRBV28	TRBJ2-1	CAILASYNGQFF	TGTGCCATACTAGCGTCCTACAATGGGCAGTTCTTC
TRBD1	few	TRBV20-1	TRBJ2-1	CSARDGAGTESSYNEQFF	TGCAGTGCTAGAGATGGGGCCGGGACAGAGAGCTCCTACAATGAGCAGTTCTTC
-	-	TRBV20-1	TRBJ2-7	CSSYNEQNYEQYF	TGCAGCAGTTACAACGAGCAAAACTACGAGCAGTACTTC
-	-	TRBV4-3	TRBJ2-3	CASSQDKGWTDTQYF	TGCGCCAGCAGCCAAGATAAGGGGTGGACAGATACGCAGTATTTT
TRBD2	-	TRBV6-6	TRBJ2-7	CASTAGVAYEQYF	TGTGCCAGCACCGCGGGGGTTGCCTACGAGCAGTACTTC
-	-	TRBV20-1	TRBJ1-2	CSAKGYTF	TGCAGTGCTAAAGGCTACACCTTC
TRBD1	-	TRBV2	TRBJ2-3	CASNLQGPRNTQYF	TGTGCCAGCAATCTACAGGGGCCGAGGAATACGCAGTATTTT
-	-	TRBV13	TRBJ2-5	CASSGSRNQETQYF	TGTGCCAGCAGCGGTAGCAGGAACCAAGAGACCCAGTACTTC
TRBD2	few	TRBV4-2	TRBJ2-7	CASSQLTSGDYEQYF	TGTGCCAGCAGCCAGTTAACTAGCGGCGACTACGAGCAGTACTTC
-	-	TRBV7-8	TRBJ2-1	CASSLVGVGSYNEQFF	TGTGCCAGCAGCTTAGTAGGAGTAGGATCCTACAATGAGCAGTTCTTC
TRBD1	-	TRBV5-1	TRBJ2-7	CASSLGQGGNYEQYF	TGCGCCAGCAGCCTGGGACAGGGGGGGAACTACGAGCAGTACTTC
TRBD2	-	TRBV7-2	TRBJ2-1	CASSVTGTSGLSEQFF	TGTGCCAGCAGCGTCACCGGGACTAGCGGGCTTTCGGAGCAGTTCTTC
-	few	TRBV15	TRBJ2-7	CATSREGLTYEQYF	TGTGCCACCAGCAGAGAGGGGTTAACCTACGAGCAGTACTTC
-	-	TRBV20-1	TRBJ2-7	CSAATGGSYEQYF	TGCAGTGCCGCGACTGGAGGCTCCTACGAGCAGTACTTC
-	-	TRBV5-4	TRBJ1-4	CASSPRRGGATNEKLFF	TGTGCCAGCAGCCCACGCCGAGGAGGGGCAACTAATGAAAAACTGTTTTTT
-	-	TRBV7-8	TRBJ2-5	CASTPRVFETQYF	TGTGCCAGCACTCCCAGGGTTTTCGAGACCCAGTACTTC
-	-	TRBV7-8	TRBJ1-1	CASSLSPGHMNTEAFF	TGTGCCAGCAGCTTAAGCCCAGGGCACATGAACACTGAAGCTTTCTTT
-	once	TRBV27	TRBJ2-3	CASSFPGHNTDTQYF	TGTGCCAGCAGTTTCCCGGGACACAACACAGATACGCAGTATTTT
-	few	TRBV28	TRBJ1-1	CASYEQMNTEAFF	TGTGCCAGCTACGAGCAGATGAACACTGAAGCTTTCTTT
-	-	TRBV12-3/TRBV12-4	TRBJ2-3	CASRRTTDTQYF	TGTGCCAGCAGGAGGACTACAGATACGCAGTATTTT
-	-	TRBV5-1	TRBJ2-5	CAGSRTQETQYF	TGCGCCGGCAGCAGAACCCAAGAGACCCAGTACTTC
-	-	TRBV12-3/TRBV12-4	TRBJ1-2	CASRPGGQVYGYTF	TGTGCCAGCAGGCCGGGCGGGCAAGTCTATGGCTACACCTTC
TRBD1	-	TRBV15	TRBJ2-6	CATLRTGANVLTF	TGTGCCACCCTTCGGACAGGGGCTAACGTCCTGACTTTC
-	-	TRBV5-1	TRBJ2-1	CASSLMEGRRVNEQFF	TGCGCCAGCAGCTTGATGGAGGGAAGGCGGGTCAATGAGCAGTTCTTC
TRBD2	-	TRBV29-1	TRBJ2-3	CSVIAGSTDTQYF	TGCAGCGTCATAGCGGGGAGCACAGATACGCAGTATTTT
TRBD1	few	TRBV12-3/TRBV12-4	TRBJ1-2	CASSFHRVVRDSTTYGYTF	TGTGCCAGCAGTTTTCATCGGGTTGTAAGGGACAGTACTACCTATGGCTACACCTTC
-	-	TRBV6-1	TRBJ1-1	CASSEAYGRGRPEAFF	TGTGCCAGCAGTGAAGCGTATGGTAGGGGTAGACCTGAAGCTTTCTTT
-	-	TRBV18	TRBJ2-7	CASSPSHPGTASYEQYF	TGTGCCAGCTCACCATCGCACCCCGGGACTGCCTCCTACGAGCAGTACTTC
TRBD2	-	TRBV6-2/TRBV6-3	TRBJ2-1	CASSYSGRGPNEQFF	TGTGCCAGCAGTTATAGCGGGAGGGGGCCCAATGAGCAGTTCTTC
-	-	TRBV7-8	TRBJ2-1	CASSDPGGLETQFF	TGTGCCAGCAGCGACCCTGGGGGTCTGGAGACCCAGTTCTTC
-	-	TRBV29-1	TRBJ1-2	CSVELGNGYTF	TGCAGCGTTGAACTAGGGAATGGCTACACCTTC
-	few	TRBV12-3/TRBV12-4	TRBJ2-1	CASSSGVNEQFF	TGTGCCAGCAGTTCAGGGGTCAATGAGCAGTTCTTC
TRBD2	-	TRBV7-9	TRBJ2-1	CASSPGGGNNEQFF	TGTGCCAGCAGCCCTGGGGGGGGGAACAATGAGCAGTTCTTC
TRBD1	-	TRBV20-1	TRBJ2-7	CSARDPSQGFYEQYF	TGCAGTGCTAGAGACCCATCACAGGGGTTCTACGAGCAGTACTTC
-	few	TRBV14	TRBJ2-7	CASSSWQGSYEQYF	TGTGCCAGCAGCTCCTGGCAGGGCTCCTACGAGCAGTACTTC
TRBD2	few	TRBV4-2	TRBJ2-1	CASSTPGLAGEQFF	TGTGCCAGCAGCACCCCGGGACTAGCGGGTGAGCAGTTCTTC
-	-	TRBV7-9	TRBJ1-5	CASRVGSQPQHF	TGTGCCAGCAGAGTAGGGAGTCAGCCCCAGCATTTT
TRBD2	-	TRBV20-1	TRBJ2-3	CSARDRTSGGGGTDTQYF	TGCAGTGCTAGAGATCGGACTAGCGGAGGAGGAGGCACAGATACGCAGTATTTT
-	few	TRBV29-1	TRBJ2-3	CSVESWENRGGTDTQYF	TGCAGCGTTGAATCTTGGGAGAACAGGGGAGGTACAGATACGCAGTATTTT
-	-	TRBV7-2	TRBJ1-6	CASSLGSGNNSPLHF	TGTGCCAGCAGCTTAGGATCAGGGAATAATTCACCCCTCCACTTT
-	-	TRBV15	TRBJ2-7	CATSRDLGGSSYEQYF	TGTGCCACCAGCAGAGATTTGGGGGGAAGCTCCTACGAGCAGTACTTC
-	-	TRBV5-1	TRBJ2-2	CASSLDGQQSTGELFF	TGCGCCAGCAGCTTGGACGGACAGCAGTCCACCGGGGAGCTGTTTTTT
TRBD2	-	TRBV6-2/TRBV6-3	TRBJ2-7	CASSYSRTSGDFYEQYF	TGTGCCAGCAGTTACTCGAGGACTAGCGGGGACTTCTACGAGCAGTACTTC